Below, 11 T cell receptor beta chains from the same sample are listed, as sequenced in a study of blood T cell repertoires in COVID-19 (dated by TCRdb to between 2020 and 2021). The method was the immunoSEQ multiplex PCR assay. TCRdb carries this immuneACCESS record with in-frame sequences only. Its versions omit some clonotypes, under half of them owing to an unresolved V gene in the studies checked, with the rest unexplained. This sample gives approximately 210,000 clones in total; about 91% of them show up just once. The ten biggest clones cover about 1.5% of the sample. Specimen: peripheral blood. These receptors were collected from a man aged 18-30 years with active or convalescent COVID-19.

This clone was counted once. The genes are TRBV7-2 and TRBJ2-1; TRBD2 matches at 11 bases. Germline lookup yields CDR1 SGHTA and CDR2 FQGNSA. The CDR3 runs 16 residues. The V gene end was trimmed by 4 bases and the J gene end by 8 bases; junction bases not matched to a gene: 10. The CDR3 DNA reads as TGTGCCAGCAGCTCCCAAGGTTCACTAGCGGGAGATGAGCAGTTCTTC. Amino acid sequence: CASSSQGSLAGDEQFF.

The chain recombines TRBV5-8 with TRBJ2-1; 8 nucleotides agree with TRBD1. V was pared by 0 bases and J by 8 bases, with 4 bases of the junction left unmatched. The CDR3 spans 14 residues. Per the germline V gene, CDR1 is SGHTS and CDR2 is YDEGEE. The CDR3 protein is CASSLDRGLHEQFF. The CDR3 nucleotides read TGTGCCAGCAGCTTGGACAGGGGGTTACATGAGCAGTTCTTC.

The chain recombines TRBV10-2 with TRBJ1-1; D unresolved. Germline V CDR1 and CDR2: WSHSY, SAAADI. Trimming shortened V by 4 bases and J by 3 bases, and 6 bases separated the two germline ends. This CDR3 is 12 amino acids long. CDR3 DNA sequence: TGCGCCAGCAGTGTAACAGACACTGAAGCTTTCTTT. It codes for CASSVTDTEAFF.

This chain joins TRBV4-3 and TRBJ2-3; no clear D. The CDR3 consists of 18 residues. The germline CDR1 and CDR2 sequences are LGHNA and YSLEER. V was trimmed by 0 bases and J by 2 bases, leaving 18 bases between them. The CDR3 sequence is CASSQDRPDFYLTDTQYF. Here the CDR3 DNA reads TGCGCCAGCAGCCAAGATAGGCCCGACTTCTACCTCACAGATACGCAGTATTTT.

This clone was seen only once. The CDR3 region is CASRGQGVDEQYF. CDR3 nucleotides: TGTGCCAGCCGGGGACAGGGGGTGGACGAGCAGTACTTC. This rearrangement joins TRBV7-9 to TRBJ2-7, with TRBD1 matching over 11 bases. J lost 5 bases, V lost 8 bases, and 5 bases had no gene match. The V gene's germline CDR1 is SEHNR and CDR2 FQNEAQ (reference sequence). The CDR3 spans 13 residues.

The chain recombines TRBV3-1 (or the pseudogene TRBV3-2) with TRBJ2-2; 9 bases align to TRBD2. This CDR3 region has 16 residues. The junction had 8 bases not matched to a gene; V was cut back by 4 bases and J by 5 bases. Germline V gives CDR1 LGHDT, CDR2 YNNKEL (reference sequence). The CDR3 region has the DNA TGTGCCAGCAGCCGCGGGGCTAGCGGGACGACCGGGGAGCTGTTTTTT. Translation: CASSRGASGTTGELFF.

The chain has TRBV7-2 and TRBJ1-2; TRBD1 matches at 7 bases. The germline gives CDR1 SGHTA, CDR2 FQGNSA. The J segment lost 6 bases and the V segment lost 6 bases, leaving 10 bases of the junction unmatched. This CDR3 comprises 14 residues. The CDR3 region has the DNA TGTGCCAGCAGAAACTTACAGGGGAGTCATGGCTACACCTTC. Residues: CASRNLQGSHGYTF.

The CDR3 coding sequence is TGTGCCAGCAGCCAGGAAGAGACTAGCGGGAGGAGAAATGAGCAGTTCTTC. Its translation is CASSQEETSGRRNEQFF. V usage is TRBV4-2 and J usage is TRBJ2-1, with 13 bases fitting TRBD2. V was clipped by 3 bases and J by 7 bases; unmatched bases: 9. The CDR3 has 17 residues. In germline, CDR1 is LGHNA, CDR2 YNFKEQ.

The chain is built from TRBV25-1 and TRBJ2-5; D possibly corresponds to TRBD1 (5 bases). Trimming shortened V by 2 bases and J by 4 bases, and 11 bases separated the two germline ends. The germline V gene encodes CDR1 MGHDK and CDR2 SYGVNS. The CDR3 is 14 amino acids. CDR3 DNA sequence: TGTGCCAGCAGTGAACAGGGCTCAGGAGAGACCCAGTACTTC. Its translation: CASSEQGSGETQYF.

This chain uses TRBV11-2 with TRBJ1-3, with 9 bases identical to TRBD1. Germline trimming cut 5 bases from V and 3 bases from J; bases unmatched to any gene: 5. CDR3 size: 15 residues. The V gene's germline CDR1 is SGHAT and CDR2 FQNNGV. CDR3 protein: CASSEDRGIGNTIYF. DNA for the CDR3: TGTGCCAGCAGCGAGGACAGGGGTATTGGAAACACCATATATTTT.

This clone was seen only once. The rearrangement links TRBV7-2 to TRBJ1-5; tentative D call: TRBD1 (6 bases). V gave up 5 bases and J gave up 0 bases, with 11 bases separating them. Germline CDR1 is SGHTA and CDR2 is FQGNSA. This CDR3 contains 15 residues. The chain's CDR3 is CASSIGTNSNQPQHF. The CDR3 coding sequence is TGTGCCAGCAGCATCGGGACAAATAGCAATCAGCCCCAGCATTTT.